This entry is about one T cell receptor (beta chain). This sample stems from a study of regulatory T cells in long-lasting Graves disease. Time point indicated: persistent/refractory GD, antithyroid drugs over 5 years with positive TRAb. The TCR library was made from RNA that had been extracted from PBMCs in TRIzol. This CDR3 is 15 amino acids long. Germline V gene sequence: CDR1 SEHNR, CDR2 FQNEAQ (reference sequence). The V and J ends lost 6 bases and 3 bases respectively, with 15 bases between them. Building the TCR beta libraries relied on iRepertoire HTBI primers, and CDR3 regions underwent Arm-PCR. TCRdb redid the calling of the multiplex PCR reads with MiXCR, one entry per CDR3 protein. The sample holds roughly 300,000 distinct CDR3 sequences, about 19% seen once.

The input for sequencing was peripheral blood mononuclear cells (PBMCs), taken when the disease was refractory, from a patient treated with antithyroid drugs. V is TRBV7-9 and J is TRBJ2-1; the D gene is possibly TRBD1 (6 bases). This receptor was identified in a female donor with Graves disease. The CDR3: CASSHPRQDYNEQFF. The CDR3 DNA follows: TGTGCCAGCAGTCACCCAAGACAGGACTACAATGAGCAGTTCTTC.